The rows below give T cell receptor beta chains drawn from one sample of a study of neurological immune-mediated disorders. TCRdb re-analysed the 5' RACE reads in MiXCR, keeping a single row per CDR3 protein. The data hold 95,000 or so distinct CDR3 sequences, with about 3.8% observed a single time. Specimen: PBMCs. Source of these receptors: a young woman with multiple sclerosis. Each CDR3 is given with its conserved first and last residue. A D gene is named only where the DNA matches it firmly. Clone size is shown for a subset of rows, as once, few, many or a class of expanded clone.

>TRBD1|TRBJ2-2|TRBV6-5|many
TGTGCCAGCAGTTACTCGGGACAGGGCCACTTCACCGGGGAGCTGTTTTTT
CASSYSGQGHFTGELFF
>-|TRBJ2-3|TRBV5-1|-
TGCGCCAGCTTAACCGGGACTGGCACAGATACGCAGTATTTT
CASLTGTGTDTQYF
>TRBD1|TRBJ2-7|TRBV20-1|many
TGCAGTGGGGGACAGGGGTCCTACGAGCAGTACTTC
CSGGQGSYEQYF
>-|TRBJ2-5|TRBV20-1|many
TGCAGTGCTAGAGAAAACGGGGGCCCTTCCTTC
CSARENGGPSF
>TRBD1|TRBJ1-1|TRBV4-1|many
TGCGCCAGCAGCCAATCCTGGGACAGGGCTATGAACACTGAAGCTTTCTTT
CASSQSWDRAMNTEAFF
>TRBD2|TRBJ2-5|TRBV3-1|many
TGTGCCAGCAGGGCGGGAGACCTCTCGGAGACCCAGTACTTC
CASRAGDLSETQYF
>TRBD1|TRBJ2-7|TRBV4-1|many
TGCGCCAGCAGATCTACCCGGGACAGGGGTCGCGAGCAGTACTTC
CASRSTRDRGREQYF
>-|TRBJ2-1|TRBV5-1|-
TGCGCCAGCAGCGAAAGCAGGGTTGATGAGCAGTTCTTC
CASSESRVDEQFF
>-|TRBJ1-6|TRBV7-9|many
TGTGCCAGCAGTGGTTCTGGGAGGAGTTCACCCCTCCACTTT
CASSGSGRSSPLHF
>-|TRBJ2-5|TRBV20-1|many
TGCAGTGCCCCCCGAGGGTACCAAGAGACCCAGTACTTC
CSAPRGYQETQYF
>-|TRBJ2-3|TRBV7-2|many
TGTGCCAGCAGGTTCTTCGGGGGTGATACGCAGTATTTT
CASRFFGGDTQYF
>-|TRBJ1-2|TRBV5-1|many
TGCGCCAGCAGCTTGTCAGGGAGCGTCCCCTATGGCTACACCTTC
CASSLSGSVPYGYTF
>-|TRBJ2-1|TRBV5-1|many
TGCGCCAGCAGCCACGAGGGCCGAGACAATGAGCAGTTCTTC
CASSHEGRDNEQFF
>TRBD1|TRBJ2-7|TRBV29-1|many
TGCAGCGTTGAAGACCCCGGGACAGGCGCCTCCTACGAGCAGTACTTC
CSVEDPGTGASYEQYF
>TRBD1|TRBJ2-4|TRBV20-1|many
TGCAGTGCCATACAGGGGGGCATTCAGTACTTC
CSAIQGGIQYF
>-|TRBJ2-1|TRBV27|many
TGTGCCAGCAGTTTAAGTAGGTCAGAGCAGTTCTTC
CASSLSRSEQFF